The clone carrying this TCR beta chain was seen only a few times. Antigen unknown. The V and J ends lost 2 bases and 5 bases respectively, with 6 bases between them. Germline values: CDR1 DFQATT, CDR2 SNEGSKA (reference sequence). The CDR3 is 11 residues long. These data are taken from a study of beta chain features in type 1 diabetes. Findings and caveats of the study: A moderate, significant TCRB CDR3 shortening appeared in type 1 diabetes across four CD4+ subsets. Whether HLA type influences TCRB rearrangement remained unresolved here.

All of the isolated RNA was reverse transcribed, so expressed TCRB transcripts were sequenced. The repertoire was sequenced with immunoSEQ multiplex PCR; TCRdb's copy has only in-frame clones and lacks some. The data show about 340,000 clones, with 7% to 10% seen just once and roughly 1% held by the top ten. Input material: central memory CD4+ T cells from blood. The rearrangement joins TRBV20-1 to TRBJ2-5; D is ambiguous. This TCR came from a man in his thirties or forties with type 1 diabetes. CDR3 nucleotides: TGCAGTGCTAGACCCCTGGAGACCCAGTACTTC. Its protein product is CSARPLETQYF.